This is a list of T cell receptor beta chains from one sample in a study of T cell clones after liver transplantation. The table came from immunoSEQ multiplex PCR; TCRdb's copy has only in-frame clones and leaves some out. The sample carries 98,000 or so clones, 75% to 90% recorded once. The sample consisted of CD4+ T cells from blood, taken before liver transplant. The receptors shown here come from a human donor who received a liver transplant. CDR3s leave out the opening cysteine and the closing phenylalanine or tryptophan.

CDR3: ASSPAVMNTEAF
V: TRBV27
J: TRBJ1-1

CDR3: ASSTGTSGNQETQY
V: TRBV4-2
J: TRBJ2-5

CDR3: ASSPGGVETQY
V: TRBV7-3
J: TRBJ2-5

CDR3: AWRGRGVTTGELF
V: TRBV30
J: TRBJ2-2

CDR3: ASSSGLEANQPQH
V: TRBV5-1
J: TRBJ1-5

CDR3: ASSYVSGGVYEQY
V: TRBV6-5
J: TRBJ2-7

CDR3: ASSVSGSGTDTQY
V: TRBV6-4
J: TRBJ2-3

CDR3: ATSRAPIQGAGYNEQF
V: TRBV15
J: TRBJ2-1

CDR3: ASSGNSGGSSYNEQF
V: TRBV7-6
J: TRBJ2-1

CDR3: ASSSRRNTKTQY
V: TRBV5-8
J: TRBJ2-5

CDR3: ASSLLRLTVTGANVLT
V: TRBV7-8
J: TRBJ2-6

CDR3: ASSLSRGVTEAF
V: TRBV7-2
J: TRBJ1-1

CDR3: ASSLAPLGGNEQF
V: TRBV11-3
J: TRBJ2-1

CDR3: ASSPPTGIPYEQY
V: TRBV7-2
J: TRBJ2-7

CDR3: ASRTGVNYGYT
V: TRBV19
J: TRBJ1-2

CDR3: ASSQEGAVSTDTQY
V: TRBV4-2
J: TRBJ2-3

CDR3: ASSSGHPNTGELF
V: TRBV7-3
J: TRBJ2-2

CDR3: ASGQAGANVLT
V: TRBV6-4
J: TRBJ2-6

CDR3: ASSLSLAGETQY
V: TRBV7-2
J: TRBJ2-5

CDR3: ASSLDGGHAEAF
V: TRBV11-2
J: TRBJ1-1

CDR3: SAVKNTEAF
V: TRBV20-1
J: TRBJ1-1

CDR3: ASSATLEGNTIY
V: TRBV6-1
J: TRBJ1-3

CDR3: ASKTGVGNTIY
V: TRBV7-9
J: TRBJ1-3

CDR3: ASSTLAGQGAGGGELF
V: TRBV19
J: TRBJ2-2

CDR3: ASRDTPGTGELF
V: TRBV5-1
J: TRBJ2-2

CDR3: ASSSRTGWTEAF
V: TRBV6-5
J: TRBJ1-1

CDR3: ASSEGGEKLF
V: TRBV27
J: TRBJ1-4